The rows below give T cell receptor beta chains drawn from one sample of a study of T cells expressing NK-cell markers. TCRdb reprocessed the 5' RACE reads and reports one entry per CDR3 protein, with no DNA. The sample's table shows about 7,200 distinct CDR3 sequences. The source material was blood T cells: a sorted CD56 or NKG2C T cell subset, CD4+ or CD8+ T cells, or bulk PBMC T cells (not recorded which). The source is a man between 18 and 69 years old in good health. CDR3s include the opening cysteine and the closing phenylalanine or tryptophan.

14,TRBJ2-2,TRBV6-4,CASSAGMDTGELFF
13,TRBJ2-1,TRBV6-4,CASSSTGNAEQFF
14,TRBJ1-6,TRBV30,CAWTGGTENSPLHF
13,TRBJ1-3,TRBV20-1,CSARGPGDHTIYF
11,TRBJ1-1,TRBV30,CAAGGRVEAFF
14,TRBJ1-2,TRBV21-1,CASSKGGTFRGYTF
15,TRBJ2-5,TRBV6-1,CASRAGTGDLETQYF
15,TRBJ2-1,TRBV6-1,CASSVTSGDHNEQFF
16,TRBJ2-5,TRBV2,CASSESLAGGRKTQYF
15,TRBJ1-4,TRBV4-2,CASSQDGTGNEKLFF
14,TRBJ1-1,TRBV4-2,CASSPGRDLKEAFF
15,TRBJ2-2,TRBV20-1,CSARAQPRDTGELFF
14,TRBJ2-5,TRBV20-1,CSARAGLVSETQYF
13,TRBJ1-5,TRBV2,CASSKSRPAPQHF
15,TRBJ2-7,TRBV3-1,CASSHWVTGGYEQYF
14,TRBJ2-5,TRBV24-1,CATSSQGLVETQYF
14,TRBJ2-3,TRBV11-2,CASSDTSSTDTQYF
14,TRBJ2-1,TRBV6-1,CASSEGESYNEQFF
17,TRBJ2-2,TRBV7-3,CASSFSGGPRNTGELFF
14,TRBJ2-7,TRBV12-3/TRBV12-4,CASTFRDSLYEQYF
14,TRBJ1-6,TRBV20-1,CSASPGRSNSPLHF
15,TRBJ2-3,TRBV6-4,CASSAGRGGTDTQYF
14,TRBJ1-2,TRBV7-2,CASSFNSRGDGYTF
17,TRBJ2-3,TRBV4-2,CASSQEGPAGGPDTQYF
14,TRBJ2-1,TRBV20-1,CSARHFRGYNEQFF
13,TRBJ1-5,TRBV5-4,CASSGQGNQPQHF
14,TRBJ1-3,TRBV6-5,CASSYSPAGNTIYF
13,TRBJ1-2,TRBV5-1,CASSLRGDYGYTF
15,TRBJ2-3,TRBV2,CASSEEGTSTDTQYF
15,TRBJ2-6,TRBV18,CASSPQSSGANVLTF
14,TRBJ2-1,TRBV20-1,CSARGRGMYNEQFF
13,TRBJ1-1,TRBV27,CASSFVQGTEAFF
15,TRBJ2-1,TRBV6-4,CASSWAGEGMNEQFF
14,TRBJ2-1,TRBV28,CASSPWGRPDEQFF
16,TRBJ2-7,TRBV5-1,CASSLGWGDGIYEQYF
14,TRBJ2-1,TRBV20-1,CSASSSGDSVEQFF
13,TRBJ1-6,TRBV6-5,CASSFEHRSPLHF
13,TRBJ1-1,TRBV20-1,CSAREGMETEAFF
15,TRBJ1-3,TRBV1,CTSSQARSSGNTIYF
14,TRBJ1-6,TRBV12-3/TRBV12-4,CASGYVGINSPLHF
16,TRBJ1-1,TRBV7-8,CASSLGVAGAGTEAFF
17,TRBJ2-7,TRBV6-1,CASNAPEGYPDSYEQYF
15,TRBJ2-1,TRBV27,CASSLTAGGYNEQFF
15,TRBJ2-1,TRBV6-4,CASSDKGSEGNEQFF
16,TRBJ2-6,TRBV28,CASSLGPISGANVLTF
15,TRBJ1-3,TRBV2,CASTDRGVSGNTIYF
16,TRBJ2-2,TRBV12-3/TRBV12-4,CASTQLAGVDTGELFF
13,TRBJ1-1,TRBV20-1,CSARDAGSTEAFF